This note documents a single T cell receptor beta chain sequence. Germline CDR1 is SGHTA and CDR2 is FQGNSA. The CDR3 loop spans 15 amino acids. V gave up 4 bases and J gave up 6 bases, with 15 bases separating them. This sample is part of a study of blood T cell repertoires in COVID-19. Here immunoSEQ multiplex PCR was the method, and the copy in TCRdb shows in-frame clones only, minus some. The sample includes around 150,000 clones, roughly 84% of them seen just once. The clonotype comes from a man in his 70s who had been exposed to COVID-19. The sequencing input was PBMCs or T cells enriched from blood (not recorded which). The rearrangement links TRBV7-2 to TRBJ1-4; D is perhaps TRBD1 (5 bases). The CDR3 DNA reads TGTGCCAGCAGCTCCTGGGGGGATTTCTATGAAAAACTGTTTTTT. Amino acid sequence: CASSSWGDFYEKLFF.